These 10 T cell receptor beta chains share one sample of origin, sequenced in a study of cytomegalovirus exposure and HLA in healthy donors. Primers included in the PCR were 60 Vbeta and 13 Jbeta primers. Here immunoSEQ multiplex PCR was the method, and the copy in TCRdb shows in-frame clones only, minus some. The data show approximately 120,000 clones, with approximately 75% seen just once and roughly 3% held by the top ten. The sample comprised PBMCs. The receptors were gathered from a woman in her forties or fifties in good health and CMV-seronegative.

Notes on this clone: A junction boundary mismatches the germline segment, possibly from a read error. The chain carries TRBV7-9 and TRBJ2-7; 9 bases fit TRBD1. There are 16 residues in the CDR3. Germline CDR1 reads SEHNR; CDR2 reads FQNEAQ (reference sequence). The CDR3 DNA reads TGTTCCAGCAGCTCCGCCTCCGGGACAGGGCGAAACGAGCAGTACTTC. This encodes CSSSSASGTGRNEQYF.

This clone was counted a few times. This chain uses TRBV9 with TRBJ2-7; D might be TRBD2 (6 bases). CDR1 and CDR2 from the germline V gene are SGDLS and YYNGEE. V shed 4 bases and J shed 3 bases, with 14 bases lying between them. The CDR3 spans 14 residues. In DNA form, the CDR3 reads TGTGCCAGCAGCCTTACTAGCTACCACTACGAGCAGTACTTC. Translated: CASSLTSYHYEQYF.

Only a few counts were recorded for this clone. CDR3 coding DNA: TGCGCCAGCAGCCAAGGGACAGGGGCCCACAATGAGCAGTTCTTC. It encodes CASSQGTGAHNEQFF. The rearrangement joins TRBV4-3 to TRBJ2-1, with 9 bases fitting TRBD1. The CDR3 covers 15 residues. The junction had 3 bases not matched to a gene; V was cut back by 1 base and J by 5 bases. The germline V gene encodes CDR1 LGHNA and CDR2 YSLEER.

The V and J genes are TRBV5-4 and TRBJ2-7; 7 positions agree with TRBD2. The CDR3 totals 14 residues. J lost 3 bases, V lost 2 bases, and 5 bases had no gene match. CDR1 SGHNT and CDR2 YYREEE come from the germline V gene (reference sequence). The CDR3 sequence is CASSFGTILYEQYF. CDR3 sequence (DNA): TGTGCCAGCAGCTTCGGGACTATACTCTACGAGCAGTACTTC.

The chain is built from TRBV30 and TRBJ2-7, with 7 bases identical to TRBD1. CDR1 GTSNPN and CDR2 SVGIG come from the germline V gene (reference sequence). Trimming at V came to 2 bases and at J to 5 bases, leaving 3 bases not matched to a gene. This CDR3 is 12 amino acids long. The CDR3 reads CAWSFGQDEQYF. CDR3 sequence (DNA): TGTGCCTGGAGTTTCGGACAGGACGAGCAGTACTTC.

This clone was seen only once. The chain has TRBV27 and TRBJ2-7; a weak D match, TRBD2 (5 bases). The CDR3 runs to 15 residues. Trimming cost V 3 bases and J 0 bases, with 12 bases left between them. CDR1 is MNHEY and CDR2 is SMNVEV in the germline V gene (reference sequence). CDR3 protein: CASSFVRGSSYEQYF. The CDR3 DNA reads TGTGCCAGCAGTTTCGTCCGCGGGTCCTCCTACGAGCAGTACTTC.

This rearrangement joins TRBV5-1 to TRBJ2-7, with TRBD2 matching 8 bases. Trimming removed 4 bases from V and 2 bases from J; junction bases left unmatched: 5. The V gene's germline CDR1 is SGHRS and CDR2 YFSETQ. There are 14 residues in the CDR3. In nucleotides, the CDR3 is TGCGCCAGCAGCCCCGTGGGACTAGCCTACGAGCAGTACTTC. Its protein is CASSPVGLAYEQYF.

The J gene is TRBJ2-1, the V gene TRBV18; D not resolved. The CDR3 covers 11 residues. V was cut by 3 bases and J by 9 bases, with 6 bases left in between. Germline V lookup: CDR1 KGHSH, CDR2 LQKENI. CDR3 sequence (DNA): TGTGCCAGCTCACCCGCAGGTGAGCAGTTCTTC. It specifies CASSPAGEQFF.

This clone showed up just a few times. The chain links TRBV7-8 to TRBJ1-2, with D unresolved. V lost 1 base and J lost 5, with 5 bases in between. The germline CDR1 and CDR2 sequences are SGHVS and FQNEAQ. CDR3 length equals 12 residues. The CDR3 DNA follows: TGTGCCAGCAGCTTAGATCATTATGGCTACACCTTC. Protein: CASSLDHYGYTF.

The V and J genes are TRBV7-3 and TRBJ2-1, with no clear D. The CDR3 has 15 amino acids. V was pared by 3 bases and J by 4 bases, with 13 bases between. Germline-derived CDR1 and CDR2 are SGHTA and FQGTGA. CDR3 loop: CASSFYGGDYNEQFF. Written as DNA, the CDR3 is TGTGCCAGCAGCTTTTACGGCGGAGATTACAATGAGCAGTTCTTC.